The clone carrying this T cell receptor (beta chain) occurred many times. Its target is unknown. The V end was cut by 4 bases, the J end by 2 bases, with 0 bases between. The V gene's germline CDR1 is LNHDA and CDR2 SQIVND (reference sequence). This CDR3 has 10 amino acids. This sample was included in a study of early T cells in non-severe SARS-CoV-2 infection. Whole-study context: From unsorted whole blood, bulk RNA was sequenced, and the chains remained unpaired.

Broader study findings: Database matching using VDJdb favored anti-spike CD8 responses, with private and CD4 specificities left missing.

Molecules of cDNA were individually given unique molecular identifiers that were attached to them. TCRdb re-analysed the 5' RACE reads in MiXCR, keeping a single row per CDR3 protein. This sample has about 64,000 distinct CDR3 sequences, with about 12% found just once. The sequencing used whole blood, collected at baseline. The clonotype was recovered from an adult who was a healthcare worker with PCR-confirmed SARS-CoV-2 infection or an uninfected control (not recorded which). The chain uses TRBV19 and TRBJ2-7, with D unclear. CDR3 coding DNA: TGTGCCAGTAGTACCTACGAGCAGTACTTC. Translation: CASSTYEQYF. Using reference TRBV19 and TRBJ2-7 for the parts outside the CDR3, the full variable domain is DGGITQSPKYLFRKEGQNVTLSCEQNLNHDAMYWYRQDPGQGLRLIYYSQIVNDFQKGDIAEGYSVSREKKESFPLTVTSAQKNPTAFYLCASSTYEQYFGPGTRLTVT.